Reported below is one TCR beta chain. Produced via immunoSEQ multiplex PCR; TCRdb's table is partial and in-frame only. Of about 210,000 clones in the sample, roughly four fifths were seen once. Germline V gives CDR1 LGHNA, CDR2 YSLEER. V was clipped by 4 bases and J by 6 bases, with 16 bases between them. CDR3 size: 16 residues. The data originate from a study of blood T cell repertoires in COVID-19. Study overall: Acute-phase and convalescent COVID-19 samples originated in the United States, Italy and Spain. PBMCs, B-cell-depleted T cells, or T cells were the source of the cDNA or gDNA that made up the material.

The V gene is TRBV4-3, the J gene TRBJ1-6, with D uncertain. The sequence was collected from a woman in her 40s with acute or convalescent COVID-19. The sample consisted of peripheral blood. The CDR3 region is CASSLGREGFNSPLHF. The CDR3 DNA reads as TGCGCCAGCAGCCTAGGGAGGGAGGGCTTTAATTCACCCCTCCACTTT.